The T cell receptor beta chain described here comes from a study of graft-versus-host responses after intestinal transplantation. The protocol was immunoSEQ multiplex PCR, while the TCRdb copy is restricted to in-frame clones and leaves out a portion. The sample yields around 39,000 clones, 85% to 90% seen once. CDR3 length: 11 residues. The germline V and J ends were trimmed by 0 bases and 9 bases, with 5 bases remaining between them. Germline CDR1 and CDR2: LNHNV and YYDKDF (reference sequence). The source was PBMCs, collected just under 270 days after transplant. The clonotype comes from a human patient who received an intestinal transplant, so some T cells may come from the graft donor. V and J are TRBV15 and TRBJ1-1, with D unresolved. The CDR3 nucleotides read TGTGCCACCAGCAGAGATCTAAAAGCTTTCTTT. Protein sequence: CATSRDLKAFF.